The 2 T cell receptor beta chains below were found in one sample sequenced in a study of blood T cell repertoires in COVID-19. Data came from immunoSEQ multiplex PCR; TCRdb stores just in-frame clones and leaves some out. The table records around 380,000 clones, about 90% of them present only once. Sequencing was carried out using PBMCs or T cells enriched from blood (not recorded which). Source of these receptors: a man aged 30 to 39 who had recovered from COVID-19.

The chain uses TRBV6-1 and TRBJ1-1, with a tentative D call TRBD1 (5 bases). V shed 2 bases and J shed 1 base, with 8 bases lying between them. The germline V gene encodes CDR1 MNHNS and CDR2 SASEGT. This CDR3 spans 14 amino acids. CDR3 sequence reads: CASSEQTANTEAFF. DNA for the CDR3: TGTGCCAGCAGTGAACAGACAGCGAACACTGAAGCTTTCTTT.

J is TRBJ2-7 and V is TRBV3-1 (or the pseudogene TRBV3-2), with D tentatively TRBD1 (6 bases). Between the trimmed V and J ends, which lost 4 bases and 2 bases, there was a span of 15 bases. Germline V gives CDR1 LGHDT, CDR2 YNNKEL (reference sequence). The CDR3 covers 15 residues. Here the CDR3 reads CASSPYGGGTYEQYF. The CDR3 nucleotides read TGTGCCAGCAGCCCTTACGGTGGGGGCACCTACGAGCAGTACTTC.